This record concerns one T cell receptor beta chain sequence. The antigen remains undetermined. The PCR had 60 Vbeta and 13 Jbeta primers. Sequencing was performed with immunoSEQ multiplex PCR; in TCRdb, only in-frame clones are kept and a portion is missing. The sample carries around 150,000 clones, around 75% recorded once. This record belongs to a study of cytomegalovirus exposure and HLA in healthy donors. Study results and limitations: Some V segments, including TRBV6-2 and TRBV6-3, were excluded as indistinguishable.

The CDR3 contains 16 residues. Trimming removed 4 bases from V and 2 bases from J, with 18 bases in between. Germline loops: CDR1 SNHLY, CDR2 FYNNEI. The rearrangement uses TRBV2 and TRBJ2-7; D might be TRBD2 (7 bases). Sequenced material: PBMCs. This clonotype was sampled from a man aged 40-50 years in good health and CMV-seronegative. In DNA, the CDR3 is TGTGCCAGCAGTGCGACCGGGGGGCGGGCAACCTACGAGCAGTACTTC. Translation gives CASSATGGRATYEQYF. Using reference TRBV2 and TRBJ2-7 for the parts outside the CDR3, the full variable domain is EPEVTQTPSHQVTQMGQEVILRCVPISNHLYFYWYRQILGQKVEFLVSFYNNEISEKSEIFDDQFSVERPDGSNFTLKIRSTKLEDSAMYFCASSATGGRATYEQYFGPGTRLTVT.